This entry lists 4 T cell receptor beta chains sequenced from one sample in a study of cytomegalovirus exposure and HLA in healthy donors. The PCR ran on 60 Vbeta and 13 Jbeta primers. Method: immunoSEQ multiplex PCR; TCRdb's copy keeps in-frame clones and lacks some. The table records about 130,000 clones, approximately 79% of them present only once. Input material: PBMCs. These receptors were taken from a man aged 25-45 years in good health and CMV-seronegative.

This chain uses TRBV27 with TRBJ1-2; 9 bases fit TRBD1. CDR1 and CDR2 (germline): MNHEY, SMNVEV (reference sequence). V was pared by 3 bases and J by 8 bases, with 7 bases of the junction left unmatched. The CDR3 has 14 amino acids. In DNA form, the CDR3 reads TGTGCCAGCAGTTTGGGACAGGGAGTGGGGGGCTACACCTTC. Translation: CASSLGQGVGGYTF.

Details on this clone: Other DNA variants within this sample encode the same CDR3. This chain joins TRBV5-1 and TRBJ2-1; a weak D match, TRBD1 (5 bases). CDR3 size: 12 residues. V dropped 0 bases and J dropped 7 bases, with 5 bases sitting between them. Germline CDR1 SGHRS, CDR2 YFSETQ. The CDR3 spells CASSLAGNEQFF. The DNA of the CDR3 is TGCGCCAGCAGCTTGGCAGGGAATGAGCAGTTCTTC. The full variable domain, rest sourced from reference TRBV5-1 and TRBJ2-1, is KAGVTQTPRYLIKTRGQQVTLSCSPISGHRSVSWYQQTPGQGLQFLFEYFSETQRNKGNFPGRFSGRQFSNSRSEMNVSTLELGDSALYLCASSLAGNEQFFGPGTRLTVL.

J is TRBJ2-2 and V is TRBV7-3, with D perhaps matching TRBD2 (5 bases). Germline V gene lookup returns CDR1 SGHTA and CDR2 FQGTGA. This CDR3 has 13 amino acids. Trimming cost V 6 bases and J 8 bases, with 13 bases left between them. CDR3 sequence: CASSLLGTGELFF. The CDR3 DNA reads TGTGCCAGCAGTTTACTAGGAACGGGGGAGCTGTTTTTT.

This clone came up once. The gene calls are TRBV5-5 and TRBJ2-1; the match to TRBD2 covers 14 bases. The CDR3 contains 15 residues. Losses at the gene ends were 4 bases for V and 12 bases for J; bases not matched to a gene: 9. Germline CDR1 is SGHKS and CDR2 is YYEKEE (reference sequence). CDR3 region: CASSLPGTSGGLQFF. As DNA, the CDR3 is TGTGCCAGCAGCCTTCCCGGGACTAGCGGGGGTTTGCAGTTCTTC.